A single sample gave rise to the 15 T cell receptor beta chains below, sequenced in a study of blood T cell repertoires in COVID-19 (TCRdb year 2020). The protocol used for the library was the immunoSEQ multiplex PCR assay. Imported from immuneACCESS, the table was reduced by TCRdb to in-frame sequences with V and J called. These copies leave out some clones; in studies compared against another copy, an unresolved V gene accounts for under half, and the cause of the remainder is not known. This sample is represented by about 190,000 clones; roughly 80% of them were singletons. The ten largest clones capture 15% to 20% of the sample. Sequenced sample: peripheral blood. These receptors were collected from a man in his 60s with active or convalescent COVID-19.

The CDR3 coding sequence is TGTGCCACCAGTGATTCGTGGAGTGAAAAACTGTTTTTT. Translation: CATSDSWSEKLFF. The chain employs TRBV24-1 and TRBJ1-4; no clear D. This CDR3 has 13 residues. CDR1 KGHDR and CDR2 SFDVKD come from the germline V gene. Trimming removed 2 bases from V and 7 bases from J, with 7 bases in between.

This chain links TRBV9 with TRBJ2-2; D possibly corresponds to TRBD1 (6 bases). The germline V and J ends were trimmed by 3 bases and 1 base, with 10 bases remaining between them. The CDR3 length is 15 residues. The germline V gene encodes CDR1 SGDLS and CDR2 YYNGEE. The CDR3 DNA follows: TGTGCCAGCAGCGGCAGGGGCTTGAACACCGGGGAGCTGTTTTTT. Protein: CASSGRGLNTGELFF.

Regarding this clone: The sample holds other DNA sequences that translate to the same CDR3. The chain has TRBV18 and TRBJ1-2; 8 nucleotides match TRBD1. CDR1 is KGHSH and CDR2 is LQKENI in the germline V gene. V was clipped by 4 bases and J by 2 bases; unmatched bases: 6. The CDR3 loop spans 15 amino acids. As DNA, the CDR3 is TGTGCCAGCTCACTTAAAGGACAGGGCAACTATGGCTACACCTTC. Its protein product is CASSLKGQGNYGYTF.

The gene calls are TRBV2 and TRBJ2-5; 9 bases map to TRBD1. Germline CDR1 and CDR2: SNHLY and FYNNEI. The CDR3 consists of 13 residues. V was clipped by 6 bases and J by 4 bases; unmatched bases: 3. The DNA of the CDR3 is TGTGCCAGCAGAGAGACAGGGGGAGAGACCCAGTACTTC. As protein: CASRETGGETQYF. The full variable domain, completed using reference TRBV2 and TRBJ2-5, is EPEVTQTPSHQVTQMGQEVILRCVPISNHLYFYWYRQILGQKVEFLVSFYNNEISEKSEIFDDQFSVERPDGSNFTLKIRSTKLEDSAMYFCASRETGGETQYFGPGTRLLVL.

The chain recombines TRBV4-3 with TRBJ2-7; the D gene is possibly TRBD2 (5 bases). The V end was cut by 2 bases, the J end by 2 bases, with 7 bases between. The CDR3 has 13 residues. Germline CDR1 is LGHNA and CDR2 is YSLEER. CDR3 in DNA: TGCGCCAGCAGCCAAACTAGGACCTACGAGCAGTACTTC. This codes for CASSQTRTYEQYF.

This chain's CDR3 is CASSISGYYGYTF. In DNA, the CDR3 is TGTGCCAGTAGTATCTCAGGGTACTATGGCTACACCTTC. This sequence joins TRBV19 and TRBJ1-2; D is perhaps TRBD1 (5 bases). CDR3 length: 13 residues. In germline, CDR1 is LNHDA, CDR2 SQIVND (reference sequence). V shed 3 bases and J shed 3 bases, with 8 bases lying between them.

This clone appeared a single time. The chain employs TRBV7-2 and TRBJ1-1; D is unclear. The CDR3 contains 14 residues. Germline V CDR1 and CDR2: SGHTA, FQGNSA. V was cut by 5 bases and J by 4 bases, with 14 bases left in between. The CDR3 here is CASSAEEWSTEAFF. In DNA, the CDR3 is TGTGCCAGCAGCGCTGAGGAATGGAGCACTGAAGCTTTCTTT. Full variable domain (rest looked up from reference TRBV7-2 and TRBJ1-1): GAGVSQSPSNKVTEKGKDVELRCDPISGHTALYWYRQSLGQGLEFLIYFQGNSAPDKSGLPSDRFSAERTGGSVSTLTIQRTQQEDSAVYLCASSAEEWSTEAFFGQGTRLTVV.

The chain is built from TRBV19 and TRBJ2-2, with D possibly TRBD2 on 6 matching bases. V was clipped by 3 bases and J by 6 bases, with 17 bases between them. The CDR3 covers 16 residues. Per the germline V gene, CDR1 is LNHDA and CDR2 is SQIVND (reference sequence). CDR3 in DNA: TGTGCCAGTAGTATGGTGCCTGCGGGGTACGCCGGGGAGCTGTTTTTT. This encodes CASSMVPAGYAGELFF.

The chain recombines TRBV24-1 with TRBJ2-1; tentatively, D is TRBD1 (5 bases). Trimming took 9 bases from V and 7 from J, leaving 15 bases between them. CDR1 and CDR2 (germline): KGHDR, SFDVKD. The CDR3 runs to 13 residues. CDR3: CATGAGLTNEQFF. DNA of the CDR3: TGTGCCACCGGGGCAGGGTTAACGAATGAGCAGTTCTTC.

CDR3 sequence (DNA): TGCGCCAGCAGCCAAGATCAATCTAGCGTGGCCAACCAGTACTTC. It specifies CASSQDQSSVANQYF. The chain couples TRBV4-3 to TRBJ2-5; D possibly corresponds to TRBD2 (6 bases). The V gene's germline CDR1 is LGHNA and CDR2 YSLEER. CDR3 length equals 15 residues. V was pared by 0 bases and J by 10 bases, with 18 bases between.

CDR3 sequence: CASTVTIGGGQDTEAFF. In DNA form, the CDR3 reads TGTGCCAGCACCGTTACGATCGGTGGGGGACAGGACACTGAAGCTTTCTTT. The chain uses TRBV28 and TRBJ1-1, with 8 bases fitting TRBD1. The CDR3 is 17 amino acids. CDR1 is MDHEN and CDR2 is SYDVKM in the germline V gene. The trim removed 7 bases at V and 3 bases at J, leaving 16 bases unmatched.

This clone was recorded a few times. The rearrangement joins TRBV20-1 to TRBJ1-3; D unclear. V lost 0 bases to trimming and J lost 7 bases, with 4 bases between them. This CDR3 comprises 11 residues. The V gene's germline CDR1 is DFQATT and CDR2 SNEGSKA (reference sequence). CDR3 residues: CSARDINTIYF. CDR3 sequence (DNA): TGCAGTGCTAGAGATATCAACACCATATATTTT.

A note on this clone: One junction end does not reproduce the germline sequence, and a read error may be involved. The chain recombines TRBV29-1 with TRBJ1-5; D gene uncertain. The CDR3 length is 12 residues. Germline CDR1 SQVTM, CDR2 ANQGSEA. The CDR3 reads CSVLSGDQPQHF. The CDR3 bases are TGCAGCGTCCTGAGCGGTGATCAACCCCAGCATTTT.

This chain connects TRBV3-1 (or the pseudogene TRBV3-2) to TRBJ2-1; 10 nucleotides line up with TRBD2. The trim removed 4 bases at V and 4 bases at J, leaving 16 bases unmatched. There are 19 residues in the CDR3. The germline V gene has CDR1 LGHDT and CDR2 YNNKEL (reference sequence). The CDR3 nucleotides are TGTGCCAGCAGCCCGGCTCTCCTAGCGGGAGTAGGTTTGTACAATGAGCAGTTCTTC. It is translated as CASSPALLAGVGLYNEQFF.

The CDR3 sequence: CASSLSGNTGELFF. The CDR3 DNA is TGTGCCAGCAGCTTAAGCGGGAACACCGGGGAGCTGTTTTTT. This chain joins TRBV7-3 and TRBJ2-2; D not certain. Deletions cut 1 base from V and 1 base from J, with 4 bases between. The CDR3 loop spans 14 amino acids. Germline CDR1 is SGHTA and CDR2 is FQGTGA.